The 9 T cell receptor beta chains presented below share a single source sample, sequenced in a study of cytomegalovirus exposure and HLA in healthy donors. The primer mix had 60 Vbeta and 13 Jbeta primers. This table comes from immunoSEQ multiplex PCR, and its TCRdb copy is limited to in-frame clones, with some not included. This table has under 110,000 clones, under 80% appearing once. The source material was PBMCs. Every receptor here comes from a man aged 60 to 75 in good health and CMV-seronegative.

This chain connects TRBV5-5 to TRBJ2-3; a weak D match, TRBD1 (6 bases). In germline, CDR1 is SGHKS, CDR2 YYEKEE (reference sequence). V lost 6 bases and J 4 bases, leaving 18 bases between the germline ends. The CDR3 runs 15 residues. CDR3 protein: CASNQNPGTSDTQYF. Here the CDR3 DNA reads TGTGCCAGCAACCAGAACCCCGGGACATCAGATACGCAGTATTTT.

The sample holds a few counts of this clone. The V gene is TRBV6-1, the J gene TRBJ2-7, with TRBD1 matching over 8 bases. The CDR3 has 15 residues. Germline CDR1 reads MNHNS; CDR2 reads SASEGT. The V gene end was trimmed by 6 bases and the J gene end by 0 bases; junction bases not matched to a gene: 7. The CDR3 loop is CASRPWTGSSYEQYF. The CDR3 bases are TGTGCCAGCAGGCCCTGGACAGGGAGCTCCTACGAGCAGTACTTC.

The chain has TRBV5-6 and TRBJ2-3; a weak D match, TRBD2 (5 bases). V was trimmed by 0 bases and J by 2 bases, leaving 13 bases between them. The CDR3 extends over 16 amino acids. The germline V gene has CDR1 SGHDT and CDR2 YYEEEE. CDR3 loop: CASSLAASTPTDTQYF. CDR3 bases: TGTGCCAGCAGCTTGGCTGCTAGCACCCCCACAGATACGCAGTATTTT.

The genes are TRBV29-1 and TRBJ2-5; D perhaps matches TRBD2 (5 bases). Per the germline V gene, CDR1 is SQVTM and CDR2 is ANQGSEA. The CDR3 length is 14 residues. V lost 4 bases and J 4 bases, leaving 16 bases between the germline ends. CDR3 DNA sequence: TGCAGCGTTGTCGGTCAGCGGCTAAGAGAGACCCAGTACTTC. Translation gives CSVVGQRLRETQYF.

The CDR3 region is CASSDQGYTEAFF. CDR3 coding DNA: TGCGCCAGCAGCGATCAGGGGTACACTGAAGCTTTCTTT. The J gene is TRBJ1-1, the V gene TRBV5-1; D might be TRBD1 (6 bases). CDR1 and CDR2 from the germline V gene are SGHRS and YFSETQ. V was trimmed by 4 bases and J by 3 bases, leaving 10 bases between them. The CDR3 runs to 13 residues.

This chain links TRBV4-3 with TRBJ2-3, with TRBD2 identical over 12 bases. The length of the CDR3 is 17 residues. The junction had 7 bases not matched to a gene; V was cut back by 3 bases and J by 3 bases. From germline, CDR1 is LGHNA and CDR2 YSLEER. This chain's CDR3 is CASSHTLAGGPTDTQYF. DNA for the CDR3: TGCGCCAGCAGCCATACACTAGCGGGGGGTCCAACAGATACGCAGTATTTT.

The chain uses TRBV10-1 and TRBJ2-5; TRBD2 matches at 7 bases. Judging by the DNA end, TRBJ2-7 fits better; the J call may be wrong. Germline V gene sequence: CDR1 WNHNN, CDR2 SYGVQD (reference sequence). This CDR3 contains 16 residues. The CDR3 sequence: CASSETAGTTYYEQYF. For the CDR3, the DNA is TGCGCCAGCAGTGAGACTGCCGGGACTACATATTACGAGCAGTACTTC.

J is TRBJ1-6 and V is TRBV11-1; D is uncertain. V dropped 5 bases and J dropped 7 bases, with 6 bases sitting between them. Looked up from germline, CDR1 is SGHAT and CDR2 is FQDESV (reference sequence). The CDR3 has 12 amino acids. CDR3 region: CASSRLNSPLHF. DNA for the CDR3: TGTGCCAGCAGCCGCCTAAATTCACCCCTCCACTTT. The entire variable domain, with the rest obtained from reference TRBV11-1 and TRBJ1-6, is as follows: EAEVAQSPRYKITEKSQAVAFWCDPISGHATLYWYRQILGQGPELLVQFQDESVVDDSQLPKDRFSAERLKGVDSTLKIQPAELGDSAMYLCASSRLNSPLHFGNGTRLTVT.

This clone was recorded a few times. The chain is built from TRBV18 and TRBJ2-1; TRBD1 agrees at 7 bases. The J segment lost 3 bases and the V segment lost 0 bases, leaving 2 bases of the junction unmatched. The CDR3 covers 15 residues. Germline values: CDR1 KGHSH, CDR2 LQKENI. In DNA, the CDR3 is TGTGCCAGCTCACCACCGGGACAGAGCTACAATGAGCAGTTCTTC. This codes for CASSPPGQSYNEQFF.